The 6 T cell receptor beta chains in this list originate from one sample, sequenced in a study of shared clonotypes between healthy human individuals. Positive CCR7 selection of CD45RO-negative cells yielded the naive CD8 cells, and terminally differentiated effector memory CD45RA+ cells were excluded. The repertoire was sequenced with immunoSEQ multiplex PCR; TCRdb's copy has only in-frame clones and lacks some. Seen here are roughly 2.1 million clones, about 92% observed once, and the top ten hold around 1.7%. The sample taken for sequencing was naive CD8+ T cells from PBMCs. Receptors were obtained from a man between 18 and 35 years old in good health. Some clones in this sample may be carry-over from other donors' samples.

This chain joins TRBV7-9 and TRBJ2-2; 10 nucleotides agree with TRBD1. The ends lost 5 bases at V and 0 bases at J; junction bases unmatched: 3. This CDR3 is built from 16 residues. The germline gives CDR1 SEHNR, CDR2 FQNEAQ (reference sequence). The CDR3 region has the DNA TGTGCCAGCAGCCTGGGACAGGGGTCGAACACCGGGGAGCTGTTTTTT. Its protein is CASSLGQGSNTGELFF.

The chain joins TRBV7-9 to TRBJ2-3; D remains unclear. The germline V and J ends were trimmed by 5 bases and 0 bases, with 12 bases remaining between them. The germline CDR1 and CDR2 sequences are SEHNR and FQNEAQ (reference sequence). This CDR3 spans 15 amino acids. The CDR3 reads CASSKGRISTDTQYF. The CDR3 region has the DNA TGTGCCAGCAGCAAAGGACGGATTAGCACAGATACGCAGTATTTT.

The chain is built from TRBV29-1 and TRBJ2-1; the match to TRBD2 covers 11 bases. Germline CDR1 SQVTM, CDR2 ANQGSEA. The CDR3 extends over 13 amino acids. After removal of 7 bases from V and 5 bases from J, the junction contained 4 bases not matched to a gene. The CDR3 loop is CSAGTSGHNEQFF. CDR3 bases: TGCAGCGCTGGGACTAGCGGTCACAATGAGCAGTTCTTC.

Concerning this clone: The same CDR3 arises from other DNA sequences in this sample as well. The V gene is TRBV27, the J gene TRBJ2-7; 7 bases align to TRBD1. The V segment lost 7 bases and the J segment 4 bases; nucleotides outside the gene matches: 1. From germline, CDR1 is MNHEY and CDR2 SMNVEV (reference sequence). The CDR3 is made up of 11 amino acids. This chain's CDR3 is CASTRGYEQYF. CDR3 nucleotides: TGTGCCAGCACCAGGGGGTACGAGCAGTACTTC.

As concerns this clone: The same CDR3 can be traced to other DNA sequences in this sample. The V and J genes are TRBV2 and TRBJ1-1; D is ambiguous. CDR1 and CDR2 from the germline V gene are SNHLY and FYNNEI. The V gene lost 1 base and the J gene lost 0 bases, with 3 bases spanning the gap. This CDR3 is 13 amino acids long. This chain's CDR3 is CASSEGLNTEAFF. The CDR3 DNA is TGTGCCAGCAGTGAAGGCCTGAACACTGAAGCTTTCTTT.

The chain joins TRBV5-1 to TRBJ2-5, with 8 bases identical to TRBD2. The CDR3 runs to 14 residues. V lost 5 bases to trimming and J lost 5 bases; unmatched junction nucleotides: 8. Germline V lookup: CDR1 SGHRS, CDR2 YFSETQ. The CDR3 nucleotides are TGCGCCAGCAGTTCGAGCGGGAGACAGGAGACCCAGTACTTC. Protein sequence: CASSSSGRQETQYF.